The clone carrying this T cell receptor (beta chain) has a single count. The CDR3 runs 14 residues. From germline, CDR1 is WSHSY and CDR2 SAAADI. Trimming cost V 10 bases and J 2 bases, with 16 bases left between them. This sample was taken from a study of technical replicates of blood from a few donors. Profiled with immunoSEQ multiplex PCR; TCRdb holds only in-frame clones, not every one. The sample contains roughly 72,000 clones, 96% of which appear only once. This chain connects TRBV10-2 to TRBJ2-3, with D possibly TRBD2 on 6 matching bases. The TCR sequence derives from a human donor in good health. Sequences were obtained from T cells isolated from PBMCs. The CDR3 DNA reads TGCGCCACTGCCCGGGACTCCATCACAGATACGCAGTATTTT. It yields the protein CATARDSITDTQYF.